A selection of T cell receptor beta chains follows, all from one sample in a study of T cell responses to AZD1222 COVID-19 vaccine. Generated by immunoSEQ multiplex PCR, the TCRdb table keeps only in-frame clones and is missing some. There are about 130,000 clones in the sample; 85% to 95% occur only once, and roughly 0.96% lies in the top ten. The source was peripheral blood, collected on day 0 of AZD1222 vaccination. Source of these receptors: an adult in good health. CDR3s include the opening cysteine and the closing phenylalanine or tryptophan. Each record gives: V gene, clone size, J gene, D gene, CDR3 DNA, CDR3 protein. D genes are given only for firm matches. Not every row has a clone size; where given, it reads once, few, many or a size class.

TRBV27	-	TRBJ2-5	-	TGTGCCAGCAGTCTGACTTGGCGGGAGACCCAGTACTTC	CASSLTWRETQYF
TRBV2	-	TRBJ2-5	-	TGTGCCAGCAGTGCGGGGTACGAGACCCAGTACTTC	CASSAGYETQYF
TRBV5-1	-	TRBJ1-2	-	TGCGCCAGCAGCTTGGTGGCTATCGAGGGCGGCTACACCTTC	CASSLVAIEGGYTF
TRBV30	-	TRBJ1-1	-	TGTGCCTGGGCCACACCGGGGACAATGAACACTGAAGCTTTCTTT	CAWATPGTMNTEAFF
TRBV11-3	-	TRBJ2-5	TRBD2	TGTGCCAGCAGCTTAGGTGGGCCAGCGGGGGACATCCAAGAGACCCAGTACTTC	CASSLGGPAGDIQETQYF
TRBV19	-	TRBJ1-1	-	TGTGCCAGTAGTATAAACCCAGGGCCGAACACTGAAGCTTTCTTT	CASSINPGPNTEAFF
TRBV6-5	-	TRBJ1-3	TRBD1	TGTGCCAGCAGCCCGGACAGGGGGGGCACCATATATTTT	CASSPDRGGTIYF
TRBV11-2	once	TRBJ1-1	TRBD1	TGTGCCAGCAGCTTAATGCGGGTCAGGGGGCCTCTCAACACTGAAGCTTTCTTT	CASSLMRVRGPLNTEAFF
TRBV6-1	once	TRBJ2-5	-	TGTGCCAGCAGTGAGGCAGGATTATTGGGGACCCAGTACTTC	CASSEAGLLGTQYF
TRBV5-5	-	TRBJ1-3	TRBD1	TGTGCCAGCAGGTTGGGACAGCAAGTCTCTGGAAACACCATATATTTT	CASRLGQQVSGNTIYF
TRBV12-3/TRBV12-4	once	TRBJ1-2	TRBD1	TGTGCCAGCAGTCATACAGGGGCCGGTGGCTACACCTTC	CASSHTGAGGYTF
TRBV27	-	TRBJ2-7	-	TGTGCCAGCAGTTTGGGGCAGGGCGTCTACGAGCAGTACTTC	CASSLGQGVYEQYF
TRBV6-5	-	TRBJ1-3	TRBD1	TGTGCCAGCAGTTACTCGGCAGGGGGCGCTGGAAACACCATATATTTT	CASSYSAGGAGNTIYF
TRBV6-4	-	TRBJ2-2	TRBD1	TGTGCCAGCAGTCGACAGGGCACCGGGGAGCTGTTTTTT	CASSRQGTGELFF
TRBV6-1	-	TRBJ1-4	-	TGTGCCAGCAGTGATCCCGGGAATAATGAAAAACTGTTTTTT	CASSDPGNNEKLFF
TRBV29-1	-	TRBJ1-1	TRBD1	TGCAGCGTAGTACCCCGGACAGGGGCGAGGACTGAAGCTTTCTTT	CSVVPRTGARTEAFF
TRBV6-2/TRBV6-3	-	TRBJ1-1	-	TGTGCCAGCAGTGTTACCGAGGACAGCTATTTGAACACTGAAGCTTTCTTT	CASSVTEDSYLNTEAFF
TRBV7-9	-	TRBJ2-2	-	TGTGCCAGCAGCTTACTCGCCGGGGAGCTGTTTTTT	CASSLLAGELFF
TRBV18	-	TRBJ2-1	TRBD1	TGTGCCAGCTCACCACCGGGACAGGGGATAAGTAATGAGCAGTTCTTC	CASSPPGQGISNEQFF
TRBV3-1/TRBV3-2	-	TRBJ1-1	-	TGTGCCAGCAGCCAAGTCAGGGGAGTTGAAGCTTTCTTT	CASSQVRGVEAFF
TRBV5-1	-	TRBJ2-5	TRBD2	TGCGCCAGCAGCTTGCCCCCCTGGACTAGCGGGGGGGGTGAGACCCAGTACTTC	CASSLPPWTSGGGETQYF
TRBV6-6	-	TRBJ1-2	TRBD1	TGTGCCAGCAGCATGGACAGGGAGGGATACTATGGCTACACCTTC	CASSMDREGYYGYTF
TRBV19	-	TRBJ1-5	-	TGTGCCAGTAGTGCCACAAGGGACAATCAGCCCCAGCATTTT	CASSATRDNQPQHF
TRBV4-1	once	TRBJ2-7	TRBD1	TGCGCCAGCAGCCCCGGGACAGCTCTCGAGCAGTACTTC	CASSPGTALEQYF
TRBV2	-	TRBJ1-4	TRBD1	TGTGCCAGCAGCGAAAGGACAGGGATACGGGAAAAACTGTTTTTT	CASSERTGIREKLFF
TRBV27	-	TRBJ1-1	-	TGTGCCAGCAGTCGCCTACAGGGACAGAACACTGAAGCTTTCTTT	CASSRLQGQNTEAFF
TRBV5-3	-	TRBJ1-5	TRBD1	TGTGCCAGAAGCTTGGGACAGGGTCAGCCCCAGCATTTT	CARSLGQGQPQHF
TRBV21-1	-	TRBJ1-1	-	TGTGCCAGCGACCCGTTGAAAAGCCCTGAAGCTTTCTTT	CASDPLKSPEAFF
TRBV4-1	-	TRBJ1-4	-	TGCGCCAGCAGTCATTTGGGCAGGACGAATGAAAAACTGTTTTTT	CASSHLGRTNEKLFF
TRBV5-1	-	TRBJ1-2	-	TGCGCCAGCCGCCGAGGGGCTGTTGGCTATGGCTACACCTTC	CASRRGAVGYGYTF
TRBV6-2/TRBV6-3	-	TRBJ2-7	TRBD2	TGTGCCAGCAGTTACCTAGCGGGGGCCCTATACGAGCAGTACTTC	CASSYLAGALYEQYF
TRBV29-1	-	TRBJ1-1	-	TGCAGCGTTCAGGGGAGCACTGAAGCTTTCTTT	CSVQGSTEAFF
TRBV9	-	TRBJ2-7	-	TGTGCCAGCAGCGGGACGGGGAGGGAGCAGTACTTC	CASSGTGREQYF
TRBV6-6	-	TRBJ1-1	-	TGTGCCAGCAGTTTCTGGGACCGTAACACTGAAGCTTTCTTT	CASSFWDRNTEAFF
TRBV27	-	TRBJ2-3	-	TGTGCCAGCAGCCCACGACTGCACACAGATACGCAGTATTTT	CASSPRLHTDTQYF
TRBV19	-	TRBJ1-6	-	TGTGCCAGTACCAAGGGTGGCTCCTATAATTCACCCCTCCACTTT	CASTKGGSYNSPLHF
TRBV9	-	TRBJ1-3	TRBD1	TGTGCCAGCAGCGAGGGACAGGGAAACACCATATATTTT	CASSEGQGNTIYF
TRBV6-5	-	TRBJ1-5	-	TGTGCCAGCAGCCCCGGAGCAGCCGCTAATCAGCCCCAGCATTTT	CASSPGAAANQPQHF